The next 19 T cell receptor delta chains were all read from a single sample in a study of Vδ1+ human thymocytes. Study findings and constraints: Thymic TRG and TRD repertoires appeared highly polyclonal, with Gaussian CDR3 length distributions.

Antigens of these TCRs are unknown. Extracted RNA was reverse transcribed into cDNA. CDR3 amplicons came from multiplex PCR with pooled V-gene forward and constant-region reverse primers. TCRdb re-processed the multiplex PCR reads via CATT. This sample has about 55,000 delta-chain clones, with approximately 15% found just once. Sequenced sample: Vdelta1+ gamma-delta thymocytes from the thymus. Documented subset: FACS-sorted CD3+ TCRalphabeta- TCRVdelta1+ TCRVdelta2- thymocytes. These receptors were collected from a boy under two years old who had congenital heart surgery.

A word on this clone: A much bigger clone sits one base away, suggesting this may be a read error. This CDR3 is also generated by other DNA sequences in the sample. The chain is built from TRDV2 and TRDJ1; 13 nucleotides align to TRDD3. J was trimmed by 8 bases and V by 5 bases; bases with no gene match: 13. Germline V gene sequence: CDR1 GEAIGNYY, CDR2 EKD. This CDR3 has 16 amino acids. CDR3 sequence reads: CACGGYWGIRPTKLIF. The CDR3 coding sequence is TGTGCCTGTGGGGGGTACTGGGGGATACGCCCCACGAAACTCATCTTT.

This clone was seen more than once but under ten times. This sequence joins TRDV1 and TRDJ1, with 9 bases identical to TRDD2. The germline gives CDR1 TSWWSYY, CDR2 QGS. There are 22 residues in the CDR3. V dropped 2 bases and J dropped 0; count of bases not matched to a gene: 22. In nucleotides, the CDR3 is TGTGCTCTTGGGGAAATTTGGCTTCCTTCCTACTCGGGGGGGACGTACACCGATAAACTCATCTTT. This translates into CALGEIWLPSYSGGTYTDKLIF.

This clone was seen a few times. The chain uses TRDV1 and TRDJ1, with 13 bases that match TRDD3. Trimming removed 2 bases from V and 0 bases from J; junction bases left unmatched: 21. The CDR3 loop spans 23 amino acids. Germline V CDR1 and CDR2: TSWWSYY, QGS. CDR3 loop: CALGEGLKAVLGDTLLYTDKLIF. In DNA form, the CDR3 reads TGTGCTCTTGGGGAAGGGCTGAAAGCGGTACTGGGGGATACGCTCCTGTACACCGATAAACTCATCTTT.

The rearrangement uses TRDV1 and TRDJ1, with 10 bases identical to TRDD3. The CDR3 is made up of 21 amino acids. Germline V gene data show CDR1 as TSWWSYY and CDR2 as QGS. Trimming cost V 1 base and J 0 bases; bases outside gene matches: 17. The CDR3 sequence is CALGERGDLPGGYAHTDKLIF. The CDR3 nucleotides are TGTGCTCTTGGGGAACGAGGTGACCTACCTGGGGGATATGCCCACACCGATAAACTCATCTTT.

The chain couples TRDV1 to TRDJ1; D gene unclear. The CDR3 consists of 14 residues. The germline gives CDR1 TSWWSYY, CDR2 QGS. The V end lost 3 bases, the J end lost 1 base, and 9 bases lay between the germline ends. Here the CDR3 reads CALGDPLGTDKLIF. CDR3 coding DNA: TGTGCTCTTGGGGACCCTCTAGGCACCGATAAACTCATCTTT.

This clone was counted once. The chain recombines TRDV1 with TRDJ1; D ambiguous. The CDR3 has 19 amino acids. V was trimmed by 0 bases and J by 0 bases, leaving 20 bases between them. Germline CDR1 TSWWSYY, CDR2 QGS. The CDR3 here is CALGELISSSLQYTDKLIF. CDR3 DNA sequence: TGTGCTCTTGGGGAACTGATCTCAAGTTCACTTCAGTACACCGATAAACTCATCTTT.

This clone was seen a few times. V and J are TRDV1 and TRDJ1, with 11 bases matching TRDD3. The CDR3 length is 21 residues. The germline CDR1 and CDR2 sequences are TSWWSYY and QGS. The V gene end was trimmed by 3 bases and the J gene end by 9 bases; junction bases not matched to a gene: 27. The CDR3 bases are TGTGCTCTTGGGGAGCGGCCTTCCCCCTCGTACTGGGGGATAAAGGGGCAAGAACTCATCTTT. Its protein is CALGERPSPSYWGIKGQELIF.

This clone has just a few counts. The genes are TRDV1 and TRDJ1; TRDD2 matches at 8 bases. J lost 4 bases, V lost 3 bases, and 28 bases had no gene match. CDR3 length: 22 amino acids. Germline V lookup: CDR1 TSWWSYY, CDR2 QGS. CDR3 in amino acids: CALGDPTVLPIRGGRGFDKLIF. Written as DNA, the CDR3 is TGTGCTCTTGGGGATCCCACTGTCCTTCCTATTCGTGGTGGTCGGGGTTTCGATAAACTCATCTTT.

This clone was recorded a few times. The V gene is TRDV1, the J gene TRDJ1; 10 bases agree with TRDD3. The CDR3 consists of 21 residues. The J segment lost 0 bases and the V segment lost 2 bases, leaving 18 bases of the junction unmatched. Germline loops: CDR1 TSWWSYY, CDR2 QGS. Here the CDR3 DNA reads TGTGCTCTTGGGGAAGAGTTTCCTACTCTGGGGGATATCCCCAACACCGATAAACTCATCTTT. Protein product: CALGEEFPTLGDIPNTDKLIF.

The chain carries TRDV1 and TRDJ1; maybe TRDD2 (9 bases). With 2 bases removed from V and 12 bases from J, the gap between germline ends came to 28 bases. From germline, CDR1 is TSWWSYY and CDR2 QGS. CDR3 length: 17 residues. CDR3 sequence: CALGEGLPPSYGGIVIF. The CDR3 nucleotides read TGTGCTCTTGGGGAAGGGTTACCGCCTTCCTACGGGGGGATAGTCATCTTT.

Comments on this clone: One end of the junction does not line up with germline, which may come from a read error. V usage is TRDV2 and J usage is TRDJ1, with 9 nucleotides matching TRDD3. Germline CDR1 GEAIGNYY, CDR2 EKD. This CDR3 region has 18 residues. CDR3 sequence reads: CACDPDWGTPENTDKPIF. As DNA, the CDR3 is TGTGCCTGTGACCCCGACTGGGGGACACCCGAGAACACCGATAAACCCATCTTT.

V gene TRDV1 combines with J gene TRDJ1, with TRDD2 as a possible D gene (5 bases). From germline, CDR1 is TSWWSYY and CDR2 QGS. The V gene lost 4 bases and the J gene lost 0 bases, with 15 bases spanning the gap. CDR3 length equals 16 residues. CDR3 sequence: CALGVPSSAYTDKLIF. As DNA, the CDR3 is TGTGCTCTTGGGGTACCTTCATCCGCATACACCGATAAACTCATCTTT.

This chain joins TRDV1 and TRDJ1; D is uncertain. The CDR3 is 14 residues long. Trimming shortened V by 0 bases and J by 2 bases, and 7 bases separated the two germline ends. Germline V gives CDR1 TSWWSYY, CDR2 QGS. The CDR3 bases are TGTGCTCTTGGGGAACTGATAAAGACCGATAAACTCATCTTT. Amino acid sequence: CALGELIKTDKLIF.

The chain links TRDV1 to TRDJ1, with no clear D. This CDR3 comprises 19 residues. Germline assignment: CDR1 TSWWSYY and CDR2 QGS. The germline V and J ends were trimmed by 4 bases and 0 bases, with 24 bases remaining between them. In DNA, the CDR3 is TGTGCTCTTGGGGGGCTACGACGGGCCGAGTTCTACTACACCGATAAACTCATCTTT. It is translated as CALGGLRRAEFYYTDKLIF.

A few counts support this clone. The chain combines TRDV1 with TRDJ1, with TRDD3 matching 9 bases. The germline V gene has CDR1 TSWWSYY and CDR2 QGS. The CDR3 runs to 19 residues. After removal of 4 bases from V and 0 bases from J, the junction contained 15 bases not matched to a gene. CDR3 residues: CALGVFPLTGGRYTDKLIF. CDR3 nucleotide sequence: TGTGCTCTTGGGGTATTTCCCCTTACTGGGGGACGGTACACCGATAAACTCATCTTT.

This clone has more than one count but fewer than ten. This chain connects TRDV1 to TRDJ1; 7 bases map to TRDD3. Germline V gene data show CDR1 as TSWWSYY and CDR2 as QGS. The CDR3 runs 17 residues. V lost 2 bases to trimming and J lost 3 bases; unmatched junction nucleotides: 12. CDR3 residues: CALGERSVWGSPDKLIF. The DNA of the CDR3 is TGTGCTCTTGGGGAAAGGTCGGTCTGGGGGTCCCCCGATAAACTCATCTTT.

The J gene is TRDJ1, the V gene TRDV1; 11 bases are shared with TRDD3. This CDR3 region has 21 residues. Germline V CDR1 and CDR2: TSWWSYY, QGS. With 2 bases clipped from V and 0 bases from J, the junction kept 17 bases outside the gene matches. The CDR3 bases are TGTGCTCTTGGGGAAACCCCCCTACTTCTACTGGGGGATAGGTACACCGATAAACTCATCTTT. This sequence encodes CALGETPLLLLGDRYTDKLIF.

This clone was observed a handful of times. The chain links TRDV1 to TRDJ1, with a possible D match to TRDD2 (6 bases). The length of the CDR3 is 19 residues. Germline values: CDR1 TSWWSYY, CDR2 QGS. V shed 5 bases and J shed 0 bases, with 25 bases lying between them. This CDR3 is CALGSGYVSQPSDTDKLIF. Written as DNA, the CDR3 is TGTGCTCTTGGGTCCGGTTACGTATCCCAACCTTCCGACACCGATAAACTCATCTTT.

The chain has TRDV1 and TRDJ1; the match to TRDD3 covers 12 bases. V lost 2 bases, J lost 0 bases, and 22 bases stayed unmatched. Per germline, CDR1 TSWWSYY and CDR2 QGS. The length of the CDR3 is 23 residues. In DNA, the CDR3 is TGTGCTCTTGGGGAATACGAAGGCCTTCCTAGTCCTGGGGGATACGGGTACACCGATAAACTCATCTTT. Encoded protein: CALGEYEGLPSPGGYGYTDKLIF.